The 9 T cell receptor beta chains given below trace back to one sample, sequenced in a study of T cells of healthy individuals (dated by TCRdb to between 2017 and 2018). The protocol used for the library was 5' RACE. Instrument used: Illumina MiSeq. TCRdb reran the public reads through fastp at Q25 and MiXCR, keeping productive beta chains. Rows matching on CDR3 protein sequence are summarized as one entry with the most common DNA and genes. In this sample the table shows about 41,000 distinct CDR3 sequences, 4% to 5.5% of which occur a single time. 7% to 10% of the sample rests with the top ten. The receptors here all came from a human donor in good health.

This clonotype has at least ten counts. This chain connects TRBV7-2 to TRBJ1-1; perhaps TRBD1 as D (5 bases). Germline loops: CDR1 SGHTA, CDR2 FQGNSA. The CDR3 covers 13 residues. The V gene lost 1 base and the J gene lost 7 bases, with 10 bases spanning the gap. This CDR3 is CASSLVGEVEAFF. CDR3 sequence (DNA): TGTGCCAGCAGCTTAGTAGGGGAGGTTGAAGCTTTCTTT.

The sample holds many counts of this clonotype. The chain couples TRBV9 to TRBJ2-3; D unclear. CDR1 is SGDLS, CDR2 YYNGEE, per germline. With 4 bases removed from V and 4 bases from J, the gap between germline ends came to 10 bases. The CDR3 runs 13 residues. The CDR3 DNA follows: TGTGCCAGCAGCTCCCAAAGACCAGATACGCAGTATTTT. Protein sequence: CASSSQRPDTQYF. Filled out from reference TRBV9 and TRBJ2-3, the complete variable domain reads DSGVTQTPKHLITATGQRVTLRCSPRSGDLSVYWYQQSLDQGLQFLIQYYNGEERAKGNILERFSAQQFPDLHSELNLSSLELGDSALYFCASSSQRPDTQYFGPGTRLTVL.

This clonotype was seen repeatedly, ten times or more. The genes are TRBV25-1 and TRBJ2-4, with D maybe TRBD2 (6 bases). Looked up from germline, CDR1 is MGHDK and CDR2 is SYGVNS. CDR3 length: 16 residues. V was pared by 6 bases and J by 0 bases, with 15 bases between. The DNA for the CDR3 is TGTGCCAGCAGCTCGGGCGGGGTGGGAGCCAAAAACATTCAGTACTTC. Translation: CASSSGGVGAKNIQYF.

The chain is built from TRBV5-6 and TRBJ1-6; D call uncertain. CDR1 is SGHDT and CDR2 is YYEEEE in the germline V gene. This CDR3 spans 13 amino acids. Trimming removed 1 base from V and 8 bases from J, with 7 bases in between. The CDR3 bases are TGTGCCAGCAGCTTGTTTGATTATTCACCCCTCCACTTT. This sequence encodes CASSLFDYSPLHF.

The table lists this clonotype with many counts. This chain uses TRBV29-1 with TRBJ2-3; tentatively, D is TRBD1 (6 bases). V was pared by 8 bases and J by 2 bases, with 14 bases between. Germline V lookup: CDR1 SQVTM, CDR2 ANQGSEA. The CDR3 extends over 13 amino acids. The CDR3 DNA reads as TGCAGCTTCTCGCTGGGGGCCACAGATACGCAGTATTTT. This gives the protein CSFSLGATDTQYF.

V and J are TRBV2 and TRBJ2-7; D uncertain. This CDR3 spans 15 amino acids. Germline V lookup: CDR1 SNHLY, CDR2 FYNNEI. V was clipped by 0 bases and J by 5 bases, with 14 bases between them. The CDR3 region has the DNA TGTGCCAGCAGTGAAGCGGTGCTCGAGCAGAACGAGCAGTACTTC. Translating it yields CASSEAVLEQNEQYF.

This clonotype occurred many times. The chain combines TRBV12-3 or TRBV12-4 with TRBJ1-1; possibly TRBD1 for D (6 bases). The CDR3 runs 14 residues. V was pared by 6 bases and J by 1 base, with 12 bases between. DNA for the CDR3: TGTGCCAGCAGCTTGGGACACCAGAACACTGAAGCTTTCTTT. This sequence encodes CASSLGHQNTEAFF.

This clonotype was seen many times. The genes are TRBV18 and TRBJ1-5; the D gene is possibly TRBD1 (5 bases). V shed 2 bases and J shed 3 bases, with 11 bases lying between them. The length of the CDR3 is 15 residues. CDR1 is KGHSH, CDR2 LQKENI, per germline. The CDR3 DNA reads TGTGCCAGCTCACCATCATTGGGGCCCAATCAGCCCCAGCATTTT. It yields the protein CASSPSLGPNQPQHF. Based on the CDR3 plus reference TRBV18 and TRBJ1-5, the full variable domain is NAGVMQNPRHLVRRRGQEARLRCSPMKGHSHVYWYRQLPEEGLKFMVYLQKENIIDESGMPKERFSAEFPKEGPSILRIQQVVRGDSAAYFCASSPSLGPNQPQHFGDGTRLSIL.

In this sample, this clonotype turned up many times. The V call is TRBV2, the J call TRBJ2-1, with TRBD1 matching 9 bases. V trimming: 6 bases; J trimming: 15 bases; junction bases outside the gene matches: 6. The CDR3 is made up of 11 amino acids. The germline V gene has CDR1 SNHLY and CDR2 FYNNEI. The CDR3 region has the DNA TGTGCCAGCAGCTACACAGGGGGCTGGTTCTTC. Translated: CASSYTGGWFF. The complete variable domain, with remaining parts taken from reference TRBV2 and TRBJ2-1, reads EPEVTQTPSHQVTQMGQEVILRCVPISNHLYFYWYRQILGQKVEFLVSFYNNEISEKSEIFDDQFSVERPDGSNFTLKIRSTKLEDSAMYFCASSYTGGWFFGPGTRLTVL.